These 8 T cell receptor beta chains were sequenced from one sample in a study of CD8 T cells in ankylosing spondylitis. A single record per CDR3 protein comes from TCRdb applying MiXCR to the 5' RACE reads. Here the sample spans 700,000 to 1,000,000 distinct CDR3 sequences, about an eighth being singletons. For these receptors, no antigen is known. General study results and limits: Ankylosing spondylitis blood appeared to be characterized by a TCR beta motif of 8 or 9 highly homologous variants.

The sample consisted of blood, either unsorted or a sorted T cell fraction (not recorded which). These receptors were taken from a male donor with ankylosing spondylitis.

This chain joins TRBV5-1 and TRBJ2-2, with TRBD1 matching 7 bases. V was pared by 0 bases and J by 4 bases, with 3 bases of the junction left unmatched. This CDR3 is 15 amino acids long. The germline V gene has CDR1 SGHRS and CDR2 YFSETQ. CDR3 coding DNA: TGCGCCAGCAGCTTGGCCGCAGGGGGCACCGGGGAGCTGTTTTTT. Translated, it gives CASSLAAGGTGELFF.

V and J are TRBV27 and TRBJ1-4; D ambiguous. The CDR3 contains 14 residues. V lost 5 bases to trimming and J lost 2 bases, with 9 bases between them. The V gene's germline CDR1 is MNHEY and CDR2 SMNVEV (reference sequence). The CDR3 sequence is CASSPMWTNEKLFF. The CDR3 bases are TGTGCCAGCAGTCCGATGTGGACTAATGAAAAACTGTTTTTT.

Many counts were recorded for this clonotype. V and J are TRBV12-3 or TRBV12-4 and TRBJ2-1; D may match TRBD1 or TRBD2 (5 bases each). The CDR3 consists of 17 residues. V lost 3 bases, J lost 4 bases, and 19 bases lay in between. The CDR3 region is CASSLVTGTGAYNEQFF. The DNA of the CDR3 is TGTGCCAGCAGTTTGGTTACCGGGACCGGGGCGTACAATGAGCAGTTCTTC.

Ten or more counts support this clonotype. The gene calls are TRBV5-1 and TRBJ2-7; D gene unclear. This CDR3 comprises 13 residues. CDR1 SGHRS and CDR2 YFSETQ come from the germline V gene. V lost 0 bases and J lost 2, with 6 bases in between. DNA for the CDR3: TGCGCCAGCAGCTTGGAGACCGCCTACGAGCAGTACTTC. The encoded protein is CASSLETAYEQYF.

This clonotype was counted between two and nine times. The rearrangement joins TRBV27 to TRBJ1-5; D remains unclear. This CDR3 has 14 residues. Germline loops: CDR1 MNHEY, CDR2 SMNVEV (reference sequence). The V and J ends lost 3 bases and 2 bases respectively, with 8 bases between them. The CDR3 loop reads CASSLRFGNQPQHF. The CDR3 nucleotides read TGTGCCAGCAGTTTGCGGTTTGGCAATCAGCCCCAGCATTTT.

This clonotype has at least ten counts. The chain couples TRBV29-1 to TRBJ2-1; 8 bases align to TRBD2. The germline gives CDR1 SQVTM, CDR2 ANQGSEA. The CDR3 is 13 residues long. V lost 5 bases, J lost 4 bases, and 4 bases stayed unmatched. The DNA for the CDR3 is TGCAGCGTTCCCGGGACTAGGTACAATGAGCAGTTCTTC. Protein: CSVPGTRYNEQFF.

The chain couples TRBV7-2 to TRBJ2-7; D call uncertain. From germline, CDR1 is SGHTA and CDR2 FQGNSA. Trimming removed 3 bases at V and 5 bases at J, with 11 bases between. This CDR3 has 13 amino acids. Here the CDR3 reads CASSFRYLDEQYF. The CDR3 nucleotides read TGTGCCAGCAGCTTCCGTTATCTCGACGAGCAGTACTTC. The full variable domain, completed using reference TRBV7-2 and TRBJ2-7, is GAGVSQSPSNKVTEKGKDVELRCDPISGHTALYWYRQSLGQGLEFLIYFQGNSAPDKSGLPSDRFSAERTGGSVSTLTIQRTQQEDSAVYLCASSFRYLDEQYFGPGTRLTVT.

Notes on this clonotype: One end of the junction is discordant with germline, which a read error may explain. V gene TRBV7-2 combines with J gene TRBJ1-4; D may be TRBD1 (5 bases). Germline assignment: CDR1 SGHTA and CDR2 FQGNSA. The CDR3 loop spans 15 amino acids. The CDR3 region has the DNA TGTGCCAGCAGCTTTATCACCGGGACCGTGGGAAAACTGTCTTTT. This encodes CASSFITGTVGKLSF.